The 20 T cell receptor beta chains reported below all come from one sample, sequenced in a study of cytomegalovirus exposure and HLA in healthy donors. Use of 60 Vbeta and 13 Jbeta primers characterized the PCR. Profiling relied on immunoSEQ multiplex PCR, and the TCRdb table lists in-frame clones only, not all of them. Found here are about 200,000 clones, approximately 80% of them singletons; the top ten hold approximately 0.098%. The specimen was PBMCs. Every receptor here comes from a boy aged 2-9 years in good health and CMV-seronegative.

Here the CDR3 DNA reads TGTGCCAGCAGTGAAGAGGGGACTAACTATGGCTACACCTTC. Residues: CASSEEGTNYGYTF. The V call is TRBV2, the J call TRBJ1-2, with a tentative D call TRBD1 (5 bases). Germline V gene sequence: CDR1 SNHLY, CDR2 FYNNEI. The V end lost 1 base, the J end lost 0 bases, and 6 bases lay between the germline ends. CDR3 length: 14 residues.

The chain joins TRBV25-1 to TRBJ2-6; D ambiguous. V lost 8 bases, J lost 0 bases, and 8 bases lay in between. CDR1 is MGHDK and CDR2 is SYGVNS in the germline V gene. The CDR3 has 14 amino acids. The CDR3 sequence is CASSLSSGANVLTF. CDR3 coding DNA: TGTGCCAGCTCATTGAGCTCTGGGGCCAACGTCCTGACTTTC.

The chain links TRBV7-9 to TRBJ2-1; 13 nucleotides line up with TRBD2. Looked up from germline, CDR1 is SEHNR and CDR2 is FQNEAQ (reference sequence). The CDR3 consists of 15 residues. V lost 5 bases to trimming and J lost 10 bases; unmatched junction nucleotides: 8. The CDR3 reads CASSVTSGGAEEQFF. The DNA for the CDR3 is TGTGCCAGCAGCGTAACTAGCGGGGGGGCCGAGGAGCAGTTCTTC.

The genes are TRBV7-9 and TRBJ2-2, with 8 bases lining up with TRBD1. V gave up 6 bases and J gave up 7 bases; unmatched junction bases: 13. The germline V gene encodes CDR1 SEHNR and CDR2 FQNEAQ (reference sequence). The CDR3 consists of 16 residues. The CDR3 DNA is TGTGCCAGCAGTCAACCGGACAGGGATGGCATCGGGGAGCTGTTTTTT. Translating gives CASSQPDRDGIGELFF.

Here the CDR3 DNA reads TGTGCCGGCACCCAACCGACAAACACTGAAGCTTTCTTT. Translation gives CAGTQPTNTEAFF. The genes are TRBV6-6 and TRBJ1-1, with unresolved D. The V gene's germline CDR1 is MNHNY and CDR2 SVGAGI (reference sequence). The CDR3 contains 13 residues. V was cut by 11 bases and J by 2 bases, with 15 bases left in between.

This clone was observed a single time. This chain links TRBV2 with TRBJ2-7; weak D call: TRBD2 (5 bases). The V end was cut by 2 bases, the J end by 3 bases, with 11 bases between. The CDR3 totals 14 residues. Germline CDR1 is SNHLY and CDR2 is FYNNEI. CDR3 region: CASSELVAHYEQYF. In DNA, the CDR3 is TGTGCCAGCAGTGAATTGGTAGCGCACTACGAGCAGTACTTC.

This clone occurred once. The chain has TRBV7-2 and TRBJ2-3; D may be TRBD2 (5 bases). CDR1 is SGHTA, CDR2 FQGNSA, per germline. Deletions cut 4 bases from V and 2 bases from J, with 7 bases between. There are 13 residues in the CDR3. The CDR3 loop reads CASSSGITDTQYF. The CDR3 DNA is TGTGCCAGCAGCTCGGGGATCACAGATACGCAGTATTTT.

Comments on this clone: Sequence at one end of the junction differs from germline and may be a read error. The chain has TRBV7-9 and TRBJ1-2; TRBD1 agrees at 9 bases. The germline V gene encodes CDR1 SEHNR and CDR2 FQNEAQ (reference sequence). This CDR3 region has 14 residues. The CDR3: CSSSLAQGAGGYTF. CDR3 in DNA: TGTTCCAGCAGCTTAGCACAGGGGGCGGGCGGCTACACCTTC. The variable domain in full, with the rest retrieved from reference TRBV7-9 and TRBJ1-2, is DTGVSQNPRHKITKRGQNVTFRCDPISEHNRLYWYRQTLGQGPEFLTYFQNEAQLEKSRLLSDRFSAERPKGSFSTLEIQRTEQGDSAMYLCSSSLAQGAGGYTFGSGTRLTVV.

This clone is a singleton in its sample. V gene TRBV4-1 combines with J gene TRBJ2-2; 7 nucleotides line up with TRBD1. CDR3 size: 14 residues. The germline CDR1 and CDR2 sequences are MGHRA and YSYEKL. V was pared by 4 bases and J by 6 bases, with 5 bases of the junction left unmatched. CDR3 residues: CASSLRGGSGELFF. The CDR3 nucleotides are TGCGCCAGCAGCCTCAGAGGGGGCTCCGGGGAGCTGTTTTTT.

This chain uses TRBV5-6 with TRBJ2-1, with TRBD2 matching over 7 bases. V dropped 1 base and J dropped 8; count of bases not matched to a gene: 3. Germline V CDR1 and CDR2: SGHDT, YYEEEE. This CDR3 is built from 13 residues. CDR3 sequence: CASSLWGGDEQFF. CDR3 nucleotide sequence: TGTGCCAGCAGCTTGTGGGGGGGGGATGAGCAGTTCTTC. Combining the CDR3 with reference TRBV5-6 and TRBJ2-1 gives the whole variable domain DAGVTQSPTHLIKTRGQQVTLRCSPKSGHDTVSWYQQALGQGPQFIFQYYEEEERQRGNFPDRFSGHQFPNYSSELNVNALLLGDSALYLCASSLWGGDEQFFGPGTRLTVL.

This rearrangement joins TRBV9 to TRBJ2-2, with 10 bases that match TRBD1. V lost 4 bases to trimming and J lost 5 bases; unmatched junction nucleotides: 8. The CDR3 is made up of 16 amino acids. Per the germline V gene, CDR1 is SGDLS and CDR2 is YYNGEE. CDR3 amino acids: CASSFRQGAGTGELFF. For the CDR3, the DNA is TGTGCCAGCAGCTTTCGACAGGGGGCAGGGACCGGGGAGCTGTTTTTT.

CDR3 amino acids: CASSLGAQGEGGYTF. CDR3 nucleotides: TGCGCCAGCAGCTTGGGGGCGCAGGGGGAAGGTGGCTACACCTTC. This chain links TRBV5-1 with TRBJ1-2; 7 positions match TRBD1. The CDR3 length is 15 residues. The V gene end was trimmed by 0 bases and the J gene end by 7 bases; junction bases not matched to a gene: 9. Germline V gives CDR1 SGHRS, CDR2 YFSETQ.

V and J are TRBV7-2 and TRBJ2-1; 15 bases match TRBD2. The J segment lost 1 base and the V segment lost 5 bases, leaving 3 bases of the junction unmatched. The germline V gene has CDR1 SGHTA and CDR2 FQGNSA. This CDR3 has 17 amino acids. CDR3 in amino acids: CASSGTSGGSSYNEQFF. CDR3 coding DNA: TGTGCCAGCAGCGGGACTAGCGGGGGGTCTTCCTACAATGAGCAGTTCTTC.

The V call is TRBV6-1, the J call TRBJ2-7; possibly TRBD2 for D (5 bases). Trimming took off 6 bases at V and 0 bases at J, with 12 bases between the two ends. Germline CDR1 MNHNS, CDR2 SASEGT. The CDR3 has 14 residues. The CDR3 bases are TGTGCCAGCAGATCCTTAGGGAGCTCCTACGAGCAGTACTTC. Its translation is CASRSLGSSYEQYF.

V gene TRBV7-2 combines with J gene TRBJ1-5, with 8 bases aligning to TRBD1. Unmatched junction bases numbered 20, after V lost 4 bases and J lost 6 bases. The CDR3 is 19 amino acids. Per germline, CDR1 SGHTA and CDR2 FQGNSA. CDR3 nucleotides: TGTGCCAGCAGCTCTACCCCCGGTAGACAGGGGCAACTAATTCAGCCCCAGCATTTT. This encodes CASSSTPGRQGQLIQPQHF.

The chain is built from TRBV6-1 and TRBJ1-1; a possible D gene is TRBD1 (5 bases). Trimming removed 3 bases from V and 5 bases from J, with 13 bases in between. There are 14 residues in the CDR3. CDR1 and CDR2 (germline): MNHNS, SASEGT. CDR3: CASSEDWGGTEAFF. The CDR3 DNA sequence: TGTGCCAGCAGTGAGGACTGGGGGGGGACTGAAGCTTTCTTT.

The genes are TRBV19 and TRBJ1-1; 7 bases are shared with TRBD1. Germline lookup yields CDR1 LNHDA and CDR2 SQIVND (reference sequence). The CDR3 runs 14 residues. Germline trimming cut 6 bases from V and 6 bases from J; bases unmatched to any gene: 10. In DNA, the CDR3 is TGTGCCAGTAGGGACAGGAACCTCCTTTCTGAAGCTTTCTTT. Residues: CASRDRNLLSEAFF.

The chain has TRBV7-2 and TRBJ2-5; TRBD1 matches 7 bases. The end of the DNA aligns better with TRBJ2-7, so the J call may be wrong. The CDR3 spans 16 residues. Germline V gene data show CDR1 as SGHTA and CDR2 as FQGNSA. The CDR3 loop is CASSFTGTAPGGEQYF. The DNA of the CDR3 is TGTGCCAGCAGCTTTACTGGGACAGCCCCTGGAGGCGAGCAGTACTTC.

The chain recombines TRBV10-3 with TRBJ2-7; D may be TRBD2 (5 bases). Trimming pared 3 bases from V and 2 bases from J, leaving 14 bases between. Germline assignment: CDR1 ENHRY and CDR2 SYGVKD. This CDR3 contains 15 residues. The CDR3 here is CAISEGLAGPYEQYF. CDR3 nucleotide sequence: TGTGCCATCAGTGAAGGGCTAGCCGGCCCCTACGAGCAGTACTTC.

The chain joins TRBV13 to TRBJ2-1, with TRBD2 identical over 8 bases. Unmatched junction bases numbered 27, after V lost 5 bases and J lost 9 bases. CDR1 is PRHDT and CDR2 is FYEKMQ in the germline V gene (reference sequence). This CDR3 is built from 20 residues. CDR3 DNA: TGTGCCAGCAGCCCCCCCGCGGAGCGGGGGCTCACTACATTCACAGTTGAGCAGTTCTTC. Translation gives CASSPPAERGLTTFTVEQFF.